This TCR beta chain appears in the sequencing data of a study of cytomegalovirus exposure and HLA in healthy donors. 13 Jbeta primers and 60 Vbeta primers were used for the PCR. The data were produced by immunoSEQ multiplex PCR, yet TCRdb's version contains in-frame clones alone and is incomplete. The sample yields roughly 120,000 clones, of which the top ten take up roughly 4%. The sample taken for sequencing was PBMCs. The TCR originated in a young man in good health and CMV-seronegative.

CDR3 sequence (DNA): TGTGCCAGCAGATTTAGCGGGGGGACAAGATACAATGAGCAGTTCTTC. Its translation is CASRFSGGTRYNEQFF. The rearrangement links TRBV7-9 to TRBJ2-1, with TRBD2 matching over 10 bases. V lost 6 bases, J lost 4 bases, and 9 bases stayed unmatched. From germline, CDR1 is SEHNR and CDR2 FQNEAQ (reference sequence). This CDR3 contains 16 residues.